This T cell receptor (beta chain) was sequenced during a study of OX40 agonist ivuxolimab in advanced cancers. For the study at large: Every 2 weeks, patients received ivuxolimab intravenously, dosed at 0.01 to 10 mg/kg. Dose-escalation cases comprised hepatocellular carcinoma, melanoma, renal cell or head and neck cancer. Study outcomes and limitations: At 0.1 to 3.0 mg/kg, clonal expansion of CD4+ and CD8+ blood T cells had occurred by week 6.

Remarks on this clone: Its specificity is unknown.

The CDR3 loop spans 11 amino acids. CDR1 and CDR2 (germline): SGHNT, YYREEE (reference sequence). Trimming shortened V by 3 bases and J by 8 bases, and 6 bases separated the two germline ends. Some clones are missing from TCRdb's copy, which holds only in-frame ones; the method was immunoSEQ multiplex PCR. Here the sample spans 76,000 or so clones, 70% to 90% being singletons. This clonotype originated in an adult with an advanced solid tumor such as melanoma, head and neck, liver or kidney cancer. This specimen was CD4+ or CD8+ T cells sorted from blood, taken in a trial of the OX40 agonist ivuxolimab. V and J are TRBV5-4 and TRBJ2-1; D is ambiguous. The CDR3 is CASSSGYEQFF. DNA of the CDR3: TGTGCCAGCAGCTCGGGCTATGAGCAGTTCTTC.